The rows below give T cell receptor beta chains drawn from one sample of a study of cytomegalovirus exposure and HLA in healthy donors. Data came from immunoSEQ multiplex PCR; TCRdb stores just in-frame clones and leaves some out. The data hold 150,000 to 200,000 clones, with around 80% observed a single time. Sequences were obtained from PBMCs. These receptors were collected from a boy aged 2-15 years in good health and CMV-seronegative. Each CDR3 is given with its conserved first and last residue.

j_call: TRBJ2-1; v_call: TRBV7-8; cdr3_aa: CASSSQVPGPGDEQFF
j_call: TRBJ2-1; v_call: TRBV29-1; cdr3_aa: CSVERDDKYNEQFF
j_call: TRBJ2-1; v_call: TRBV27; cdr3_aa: CASSPVSGSYNEQFF
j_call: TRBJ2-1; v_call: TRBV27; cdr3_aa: CASSFRTPGAGGDEQFF
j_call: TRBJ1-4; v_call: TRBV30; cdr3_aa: CAWSVQGAWNEKLFF
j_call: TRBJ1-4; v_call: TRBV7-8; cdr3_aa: CASSRQALGLINEKLFF
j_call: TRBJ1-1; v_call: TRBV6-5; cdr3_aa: CASSSSGGGNTEAFF
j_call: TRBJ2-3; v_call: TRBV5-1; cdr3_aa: CASSLGGYTQYF
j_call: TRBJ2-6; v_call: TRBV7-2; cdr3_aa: CASSAWGGSGANVLTF
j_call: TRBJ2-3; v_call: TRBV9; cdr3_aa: CASSLRDHTDTQYF
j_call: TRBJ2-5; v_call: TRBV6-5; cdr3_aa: CASSMGGSETQYF
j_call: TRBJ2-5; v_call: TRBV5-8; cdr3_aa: CASSEGTGGLETQYF
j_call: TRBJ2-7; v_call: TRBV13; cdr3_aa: CASSFGTSHYEQYF
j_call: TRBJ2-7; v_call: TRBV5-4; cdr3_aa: CASSYNPRTLGAGTTYEQYF
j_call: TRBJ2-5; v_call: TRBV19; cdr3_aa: CASSIGGQETQYF
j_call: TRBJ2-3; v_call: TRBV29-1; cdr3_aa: CSLRAGDTQYF
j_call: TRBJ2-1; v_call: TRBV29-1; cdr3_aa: CSVAFGSNNEQFF
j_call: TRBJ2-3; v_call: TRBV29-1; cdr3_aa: CSVRQGTTDTQYF
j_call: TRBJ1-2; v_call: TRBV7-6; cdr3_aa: CASSFHPKLQGAHHGYTF
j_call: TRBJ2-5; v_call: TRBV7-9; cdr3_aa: CASSLRLAGEETQYF
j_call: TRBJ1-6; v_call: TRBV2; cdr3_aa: CASRDSRADSPLHF
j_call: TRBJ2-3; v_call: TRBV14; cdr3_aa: CASSLRAGLAGADTQYF
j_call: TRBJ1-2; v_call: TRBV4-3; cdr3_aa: CASSQDYPGGGYTF
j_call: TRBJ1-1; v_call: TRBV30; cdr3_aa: CAWAYRGRPLEAFF
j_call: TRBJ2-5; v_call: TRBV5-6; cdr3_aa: CASSIIYDRKETQYF
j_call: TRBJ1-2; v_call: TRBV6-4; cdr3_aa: CASSPGVNYGYTF
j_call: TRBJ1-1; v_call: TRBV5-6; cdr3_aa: CASSSTGEDTEAFF
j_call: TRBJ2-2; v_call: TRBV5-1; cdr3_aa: CASSLGTRENGELFF
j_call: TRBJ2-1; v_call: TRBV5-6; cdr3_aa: CASSSRGVLGYNEQFF
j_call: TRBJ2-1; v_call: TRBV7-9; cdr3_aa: CASSRGLAGNNEQFF
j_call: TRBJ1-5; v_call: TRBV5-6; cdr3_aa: CASSLLQGSNQPQHF
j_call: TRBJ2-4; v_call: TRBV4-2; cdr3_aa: CASSLRTGVAKNIQYF